The 9 T cell receptor beta chains below were found in one sample sequenced in a study of identical twins. TCRdb reprocessed the 5' RACE reads via MiXCR and lists one record per CDR3 protein. The sample holds about 520,000 distinct CDR3 sequences, roughly a fifth seen once. These data were also filed under a second study, of T cells expressing NK-cell markers.

Sequencing was done on a sample of CD4+ T cells sorted from blood. The receptor source for this set is a woman aged 18 to 35 in good health.

The chain employs TRBV27 and TRBJ1-2, with D possibly TRBD1 on 6 matching bases. CDR3 size: 13 residues. Trimming took off 0 bases at V and 7 bases at J, with 9 bases between the two ends. Germline CDR1 is MNHEY and CDR2 is SMNVEV (reference sequence). CDR3 region: CASSLSGAGGYTF. CDR3 nucleotides: TGTGCCAGCAGTTTATCGGGGGCCGGTGGCTACACCTTC.

The chain uses TRBV19 and TRBJ2-2, with a tentative D call TRBD1 (5 bases). Germline CDR1 LNHDA, CDR2 SQIVND (reference sequence). This CDR3 is built from 16 residues. V dropped 9 bases and J dropped 7 bases, with 24 bases sitting between them. The CDR3 here is CASSPGRYHRGGELFF. Here the CDR3 DNA reads TGTGCCAGCAGCCCAGGGCGATACCATCGAGGCGGGGAGCTGTTTTTT. The complete variable domain, with remaining parts taken from reference TRBV19 and TRBJ2-2, reads DGGITQSPKYLFRKEGQNVTLSCEQNLNHDAMYWYRQDPGQGLRLIYYSQIVNDFQKGDIAEGYSVSREKKESFPLTVTSAQKNPTAFYLCASSPGRYHRGGELFFGEGSRLTVL.

The CDR3 is CASRVGGPNTGELFF. In DNA form, the CDR3 reads TGTGCCAGCAGGGTGGGCGGTCCAAACACCGGGGAGCTGTTTTTT. The chain carries TRBV6-1 and TRBJ2-2; D uncertain. The CDR3 spans 15 residues. Trimming took off 6 bases at V and 2 bases at J, with 13 bases between the two ends. Germline V CDR1 and CDR2: MNHNS, SASEGT.

The rearrangement joins TRBV18 to TRBJ2-2; D not certain. V shed 6 bases and J shed 6 bases, with 11 bases lying between them. CDR3 length: 13 amino acids. The V gene's germline CDR1 is KGHSH and CDR2 LQKENI. CDR3 nucleotide sequence: TGTGCCAGCTCGCCTTCGACGGCCGGGGAGCTGTTTTTT. Residues: CASSPSTAGELFF.

This clonotype was recorded a few times. The chain employs TRBV6-1 and TRBJ1-2; no clear D. V gave up 5 bases and J gave up 5 bases, with 21 bases separating them. From germline, CDR1 is MNHNS and CDR2 SASEGT. This CDR3 spans 16 amino acids. CDR3 in amino acids: CASSRQYSTSSYGYTF. The DNA for the CDR3 is TGTGCCAGCAGTCGTCAGTACTCCACATCCTCTTATGGCTACACCTTC.

This clonotype was counted between two and nine times. The V and J genes are TRBV12-3 or TRBV12-4 and TRBJ2-4; possibly TRBD2 for D (6 bases). The CDR3 runs to 17 residues. Trimming took off 1 base at V and 7 bases at J, with 20 bases between the two ends. CDR3 in amino acids: CASSLVSGGMRGNIQYF. The DNA of the CDR3 is TGTGCCAGCAGTTTAGTTAGTGGGGGGATGAGGGGCAACATTCAGTACTTC.

The chain joins TRBV20-1 to TRBJ1-5; maybe TRBD1 (5 bases). Germline V gene lookup returns CDR1 DFQATT and CDR2 SNEGSKA (reference sequence). The CDR3 contains 15 residues. V was pared by 3 bases and J by 1 base, with 13 bases between. Written as DNA, the CDR3 is TGCAGTGCTAGGCGTCAGGGAGGCAGCAATCAGCCCCAGCATTTT. It encodes CSARRQGGSNQPQHF.

This clonotype was seen a few times. The chain carries TRBV20-1 and TRBJ1-2; the D gene is possibly TRBD1 (5 bases). The CDR3 totals 12 residues. V shed 3 bases and J shed 4 bases, with 9 bases lying between them. The V gene's germline CDR1 is DFQATT and CDR2 SNEGSKA (reference sequence). The CDR3 sequence: CSASQGTYGYTF. The CDR3 bases are TGCAGTGCTAGCCAGGGTACCTATGGCTACACCTTC.

This chain joins TRBV20-1 and TRBJ1-1; D perhaps matches TRBD1 (5 bases). There are 12 residues in the CDR3. CDR1 is DFQATT and CDR2 is SNEGSKA in the germline V gene (reference sequence). V lost 3 bases and J lost 9, with 14 bases in between. The CDR3: CSASPGGTQAFF. The DNA of the CDR3 is TGCAGTGCTAGCCCGGGGGGAACGCAAGCTTTCTTT.